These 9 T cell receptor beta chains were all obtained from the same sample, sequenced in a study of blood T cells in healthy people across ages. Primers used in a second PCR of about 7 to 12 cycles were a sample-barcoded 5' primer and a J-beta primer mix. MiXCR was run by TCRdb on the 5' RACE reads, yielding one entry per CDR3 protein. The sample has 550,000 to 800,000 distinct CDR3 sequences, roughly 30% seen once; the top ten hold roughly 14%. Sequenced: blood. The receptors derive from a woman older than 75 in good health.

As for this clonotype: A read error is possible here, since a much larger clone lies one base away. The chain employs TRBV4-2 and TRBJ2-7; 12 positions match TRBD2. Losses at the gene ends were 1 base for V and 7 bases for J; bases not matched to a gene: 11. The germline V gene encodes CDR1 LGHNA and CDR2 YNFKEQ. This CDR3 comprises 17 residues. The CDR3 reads CASSQGAGSSGGGEQYF. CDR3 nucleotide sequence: TGTGCCAGCAGCCAAGGAGCTGGGTCTAGCGGGGGGGGGGAGCAGTACTTC.

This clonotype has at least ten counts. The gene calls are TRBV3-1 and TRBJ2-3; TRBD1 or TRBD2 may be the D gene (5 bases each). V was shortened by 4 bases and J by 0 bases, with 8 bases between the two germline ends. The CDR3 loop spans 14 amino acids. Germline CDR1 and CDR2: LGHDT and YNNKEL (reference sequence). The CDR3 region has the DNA TGTGCCAGCAGCCGGGACCTAAGCACAGATACGCAGTATTTT. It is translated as CASSRDLSTDTQYF.

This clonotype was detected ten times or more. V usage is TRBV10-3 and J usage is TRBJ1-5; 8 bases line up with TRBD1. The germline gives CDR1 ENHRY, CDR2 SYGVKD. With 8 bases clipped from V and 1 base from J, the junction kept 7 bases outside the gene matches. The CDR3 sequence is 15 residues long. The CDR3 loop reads CAISAGGKSNQPQHF. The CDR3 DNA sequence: TGTGCCATCTCCGCAGGGGGCAAAAGCAATCAGCCCCAGCATTTT.

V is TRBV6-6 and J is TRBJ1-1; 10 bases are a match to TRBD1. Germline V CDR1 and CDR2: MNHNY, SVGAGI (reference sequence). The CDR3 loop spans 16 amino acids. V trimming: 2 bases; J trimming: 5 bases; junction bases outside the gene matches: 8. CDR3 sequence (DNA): TGTGCCAGCAGTTACCGCGGGGGACAGGGGAGGACTGAAGCTTTCTTT. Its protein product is CASSYRGGQGRTEAFF.

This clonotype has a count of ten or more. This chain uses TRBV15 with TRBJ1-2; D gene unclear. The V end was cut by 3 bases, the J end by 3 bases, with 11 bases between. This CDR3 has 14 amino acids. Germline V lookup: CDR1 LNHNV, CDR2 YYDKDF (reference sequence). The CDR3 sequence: CATSSARRDYGYTF. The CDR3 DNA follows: TGTGCCACCAGCAGTGCCAGGCGCGACTATGGCTACACCTTC.

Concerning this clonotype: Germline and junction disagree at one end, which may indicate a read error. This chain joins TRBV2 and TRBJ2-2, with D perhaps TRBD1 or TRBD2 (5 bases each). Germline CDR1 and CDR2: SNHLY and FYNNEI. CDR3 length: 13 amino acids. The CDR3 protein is CASRTSNTGERFF. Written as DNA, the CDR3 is TGTGCCAGCCGGACATCGAACACCGGGGAGCGGTTTTTT.

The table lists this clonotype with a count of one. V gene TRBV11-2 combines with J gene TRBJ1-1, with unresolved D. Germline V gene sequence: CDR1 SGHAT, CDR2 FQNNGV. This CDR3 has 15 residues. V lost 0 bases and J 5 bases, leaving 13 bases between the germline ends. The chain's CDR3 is CASSLDHGLRTEAFF. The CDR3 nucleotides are TGTGCCAGCAGCTTAGATCATGGTCTTAGGACTGAAGCTTTCTTT.

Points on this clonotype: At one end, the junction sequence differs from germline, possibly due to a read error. CDR3 DNA: TGTGCCAGAAGCCAAGTCGGGGTTGGGGTGAATGAGCAGTTCTTC. Translation gives CARSQVGVGVNEQFF. The chain has TRBV14 and TRBJ2-1, with D perhaps TRBD2 (5 bases). The CDR3 is made up of 15 amino acids. Germline CDR1 SGHDN, CDR2 FVKESK.

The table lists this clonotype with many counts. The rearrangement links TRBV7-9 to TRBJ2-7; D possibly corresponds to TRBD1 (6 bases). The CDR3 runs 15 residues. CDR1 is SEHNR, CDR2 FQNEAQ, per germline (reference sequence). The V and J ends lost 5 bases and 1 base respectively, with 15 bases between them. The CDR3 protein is CASSPTLGGSYEQYF. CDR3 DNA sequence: TGTGCCAGCAGCCCAACCCTAGGGGGATCCTACGAGCAGTACTTC.